The 28 T cell receptor beta chains presented below share a single source sample, sequenced in a study of identical twins. TCRdb reprocessed the 5' RACE reads via MiXCR and lists one record per CDR3 protein. Altogether some 1,600,000 distinct CDR3 sequences are present, about 32% being singletons, with the ten largest covering around 0.25%. The sequencing input was cord blood. The receptors originated from a newborn girl in good health.

This clonotype was observed a handful of times. The rearrangement joins TRBV12-3 or TRBV12-4 to TRBJ1-5, with 8 bases fitting TRBD1. The CDR3 length is 15 residues. V lost 1 base, J lost 4 bases, and 3 bases stayed unmatched. The CDR3 nucleotides read TGTGCCAGCAGTTTAGGGGGACAGGTAAATCAGCCCCAGCATTTT. Protein: CASSLGGQVNQPQHF.

This chain links TRBV7-8 with TRBJ2-1, with 15 nucleotides matching TRBD2. The CDR3 covers 18 residues. V shed 5 bases and J 4 bases; nucleotides not matched to a gene: 9. Germline V gene sequence: CDR1 SGHVS, CDR2 FQNEAQ. The CDR3 coding sequence is TGTGCCAGCAGCCCAACCGGGACTAGCGGGGGGTGGTACAATGAGCAGTTCTTC. As protein: CASSPTGTSGGWYNEQFF. Supplemented by reference TRBV7-8 and TRBJ2-1, the full variable domain reads GAGVSQSPRYKVAKRGQDVALRCDPISGHVSLFWYQQALGQGPEFLTYFQNEAQLDKSGLPSDRFFAERPEGSVSTLKIQRTQQEDSAVYLCASSPTGTSGGWYNEQFFGPGTRLTVL.

The chain carries TRBV25-1 and TRBJ1-4, with D perhaps TRBD1 (6 bases). The CDR3 is made up of 15 amino acids. The germline CDR1 and CDR2 sequences are MGHDK and SYGVNS. V was pared by 4 bases and J by 4 bases, with 13 bases between. Here the CDR3 reads CASSADRDINEKLFF. The CDR3 nucleotides are TGTGCCAGCAGTGCCGACCGGGACATTAATGAAAAACTGTTTTTT.

As regards this clonotype: At one of its ends the junction is not consistent with the germline gene, which may arise from a read error. The chain is built from TRBV4-2 and TRBJ2-4; D remains ambiguous. Germline V gene sequence: CDR1 LGHNA, CDR2 YNFKEQ. The CDR3 runs to 13 residues. The DNA for the CDR3 is TGTGCCAGCAGCCAAGATATAGGAGAGACCCAGTCCTTC. Translating gives CASSQDIGETQSF.

J is TRBJ2-1 and V is TRBV20-1, with 7 bases matching TRBD2. The end of the DNA is better explained by TRBJ2-7, so the J call may be wrong. The CDR3 is 16 residues long. Germline V gene data show CDR1 as DFQATT and CDR2 as SNEGSKA (reference sequence). The CDR3 bases are TGCAGTGCTAGAGATGGGGCTAGCGGTCCCTACAATGAGCAGTACTTC. The encoded protein is CSARDGASGPYNEQYF.

The chain is built from TRBV20-1 and TRBJ2-7, with D possibly TRBD1 on 5 matching bases. CDR3 length: 18 amino acids. The V and J ends lost 6 bases and 1 base respectively, with 28 bases between them. Germline CDR1 is DFQATT and CDR2 is SNEGSKA (reference sequence). The CDR3 DNA reads as TGCAGTGCGTACCCCATGCCTTACAGGTTCGCAACTTCCTACGAGCAGTACTTC. Protein: CSAYPMPYRFATSYEQYF.

In DNA form, the CDR3 reads TGTGCCACCAGGGGGATGACAGGCCATAGCAATCAGCCCCAGCATTTT. Translated: CATRGMTGHSNQPQHF. The chain links TRBV2 to TRBJ1-5; 7 positions agree with TRBD1. CDR3 size: 16 residues. Germline CDR1 SNHLY, CDR2 FYNNEI. With 10 bases clipped from V and 0 bases from J, the junction kept 12 bases outside the gene matches.

This rearrangement joins TRBV27 to TRBJ1-5; tentatively, D is TRBD1 (6 bases). Per the germline V gene, CDR1 is MNHEY and CDR2 is SMNVEV (reference sequence). This CDR3 spans 13 amino acids. CDR3 sequence (DNA): TGTGTCGGGGGGGCTACAGTCAATCAGCCCCAGCATTTT. Its protein is CVGGATVNQPQHF.

The CDR3 reads CASSLRPRTLQMEQFF. CDR3 sequence (DNA): TGTGCCAGCAGCTTAAGGCCACGGACTCTCCAGATGGAGCAGTTCTTC. The chain links TRBV7-9 to TRBJ2-1, with D possibly being TRBD2 (5 bases). This CDR3 spans 16 amino acids. Looked up from germline, CDR1 is SEHNR and CDR2 is FQNEAQ (reference sequence). Trimming took 2 bases from V and 10 from J, leaving 21 bases between them.

The chain employs TRBV4-1 and TRBJ1-1; D unresolved. Germline lookup yields CDR1 MGHRA and CDR2 YSYEKL. Trimming removed 1 base at V and 1 base at J, with 13 bases between. This CDR3 spans 16 amino acids. DNA for the CDR3: TGCGCCAGCAGCCAAGGTAAGGGTTGGACGAACACTGAAGCTTTCTTT. Its protein product is CASSQGKGWTNTEAFF.

This chain connects TRBV7-9 to TRBJ2-1; D ambiguous. V gave up 2 bases and J gave up 13 bases, with 9 bases separating them. This CDR3 has 11 amino acids. Germline CDR1 and CDR2: SEHNR and FQNEAQ (reference sequence). The CDR3 here is CASSLTLVQFF. CDR3 nucleotides: TGTGCCAGCAGCTTAACCTTGGTACAGTTCTTC. Drawing the rest from reference TRBV7-9 and TRBJ2-1, the complete variable domain is DTGVSQNPRHKITKRGQNVTFRCDPISEHNRLYWYRQTLGQGPEFLTYFQNEAQLEKSRLLSDRFSAERPKGSFSTLEIQRTEQGDSAMYLCASSLTLVQFFGPGTRLTVL.

The chain recombines TRBV20-1 with TRBJ1-2; weak D call: TRBD1 (5 bases). The germline V gene encodes CDR1 DFQATT and CDR2 SNEGSKA (reference sequence). There are 13 residues in the CDR3. The germline V and J ends were trimmed by 6 bases and 3 bases, with 14 bases remaining between them. The CDR3 region has the DNA TGCAGTGCCCACGCAGGGTTTTACTATGGCTACACCTTC. Its protein is CSAHAGFYYGYTF.

V gene TRBV30 combines with J gene TRBJ2-7; D gene unclear. This CDR3 is 17 amino acids long. Looked up from germline, CDR1 is GTSNPN and CDR2 is SVGIG (reference sequence). V shed 2 bases and J shed 0 bases, with 20 bases lying between them. CDR3 protein: CAWSLPYRQLSSYEQYF. The CDR3 bases are TGTGCCTGGAGTTTACCATACAGACAACTTAGCTCCTACGAGCAGTACTTC.

This clonotype occurred a few times. As DNA, the CDR3 is TGTGCCAGCAGCTTAGGCCCGTTGCGAGGGACCCAGTACTTC. As protein: CASSLGPLRGTQYF. This sequence joins TRBV7-6 and TRBJ2-5; D remains ambiguous. V lost 1 base to trimming and J lost 7 bases, with 13 bases between them. The length of the CDR3 is 14 residues. The germline V gene encodes CDR1 SGHVS and CDR2 FNYEAQ.

The chain has TRBV10-3 and TRBJ2-1; 10 bases fit TRBD2. The CDR3 consists of 11 residues. V dropped 7 bases and J dropped 9; count of bases not matched to a gene: 0. The germline CDR1 and CDR2 sequences are ENHRY and SYGVKD. The CDR3 bases are TGTGCCATCACTAGCGGGGGTGAGCAGTTCTTC. This encodes CAITSGGEQFF.

The rearrangement joins TRBV27 to TRBJ2-2; D is perhaps TRBD1 or TRBD2 (5 bases each). CDR1 and CDR2 from the germline V gene are MNHEY and SMNVEV (reference sequence). Between the trimmed V and J ends, which lost 3 bases and 2 bases, there was a span of 16 bases. The CDR3 runs 17 residues. The CDR3 protein is CASSFGTTRGNTGELFF. For the CDR3, the DNA is TGTGCCAGCAGTTTTGGAACTACTAGGGGAAACACCGGGGAGCTGTTTTTT.

The chain combines TRBV21-1 with TRBJ2-3; the table's D call, TRBD2, has no DNA check behind it. TRBV21-1 is a pseudogene locus. The CDR3 spans 19 residues. In nucleotides, the CDR3 is TGTGCCAGCAGCAAATTGGGTAACAAGCGGGAGAAGGGCACAGATACGCAGTATTTT. This gives the protein CASSKLGNKREKGTDTQYF.

Points on this clonotype: Since a much larger clone is just one base distant, this may be a read error. This chain joins TRBV10-3 and TRBJ2-3; D remains ambiguous. The V gene's germline CDR1 is ENHRY and CDR2 SYGVKD. The CDR3 runs to 15 residues. Trimming took off 5 bases at V and 4 bases at J, with 16 bases between the two ends. This chain's CDR3 is CAISREQSGADTQYF. The CDR3 DNA follows: TGTGCCATCAGTAGGGAACAGAGTGGTGCAGATACGCAGTATTTT.

This chain uses TRBV6-6 with TRBJ2-3; 9 bases agree with TRBD1. Germline values: CDR1 MNHNY, CDR2 SVGAGI (reference sequence). V lost 4 bases and J lost 1; bases outside the gene matches: 6. This CDR3 has 16 residues. The DNA of the CDR3 is TGTGCCAGCAGTTTGACCCGGGACAGGGGCACAGATACGCAGTATTTT. It is translated as CASSLTRDRGTDTQYF.

The rearrangement links TRBV27 to TRBJ2-5; TRBD1 agrees at 7 bases. The J call may be in error: the DNA end matches TRBJ2-7 better. This CDR3 is built from 14 residues. Germline V gene data show CDR1 as MNHEY and CDR2 as SMNVEV (reference sequence). CDR3 sequence: CASSLGVGGNEQYF. DNA of the CDR3: TGTGCCAGCAGTTTAGGAGTAGGGGGCAACGAGCAGTACTTC.

This clonotype was counted a few times. This chain joins TRBV20-1 and TRBJ2-7; possible D gene TRBD1, 6 bases. Trimming removed 2 bases at V and 7 bases at J, with 15 bases between. Germline loops: CDR1 DFQATT, CDR2 SNEGSKA (reference sequence). This CDR3 is 13 amino acids long. CDR3 DNA: TGCAGTGCTAGATACGACAGGTCGAATGAGCAGTACTTC. Its translation is CSARYDRSNEQYF.

The rearrangement uses TRBV5-6 and TRBJ2-6; no clear D gene. The germline V gene has CDR1 SGHDT and CDR2 YYEEEE. Trimming removed 4 bases from V and 0 bases from J, with 11 bases in between. The CDR3 has 16 residues. The CDR3 region is CASSREVGSGANVLTF. DNA of the CDR3: TGTGCCAGCAGCCGCGAGGTGGGCTCTGGGGCCAACGTCCTGACTTTC.

This clonotype was counted ten times or more. The chain couples TRBV5-1 to TRBJ1-5; D ambiguous. The CDR3 is 14 residues long. V shed 4 bases and J shed 0 bases, with 8 bases lying between them. Germline-derived CDR1 and CDR2 are SGHRS and YFSETQ. The CDR3 sequence: CASSLDGSNQPQHF. The CDR3 bases are TGCGCCAGCAGCCTGGACGGTAGCAATCAGCCCCAGCATTTT.

This clonotype was counted only a few times. The chain carries TRBV6-2 or TRBV6-3 and TRBJ2-7; the match to TRBD2 covers 8 bases. Unmatched junction bases numbered 16, after V lost 6 bases and J lost 3 bases. The CDR3 is 17 amino acids. Germline loops: CDR1 MNHEY, CDR2 SVGEGT. The CDR3 DNA sequence: TGTGCCAGCAGCCGTCATTCGGGACTAGGTCCCTTCTACGAGCAGTACTTC. Its protein product is CASSRHSGLGPFYEQYF.

The sample holds a few counts of this clonotype. This sequence joins TRBV6-6 and TRBJ2-7; D gene uncertain. The CDR3 is 14 amino acids. CDR1 MNHNY and CDR2 SVGAGI come from the germline V gene (reference sequence). Trimming shortened V by 6 bases and J by 2 bases, and 14 bases separated the two germline ends. This chain's CDR3 is CASRLRALPYEQYF. In DNA, the CDR3 is TGTGCCAGCAGGCTTCGGGCACTCCCCTACGAGCAGTACTTC.

The genes are TRBV4-2 and TRBJ2-2, with D perhaps TRBD1 or TRBD2 (5 bases each). This CDR3 spans 16 amino acids. Germline lookup yields CDR1 LGHNA and CDR2 YNFKEQ. Trimming took 1 base from V and 0 from J, leaving 9 bases between them. The CDR3 sequence is CASSQGWDPNTGELFF. The DNA of the CDR3 is TGTGCCAGCAGCCAAGGGTGGGACCCGAACACCGGGGAGCTGTTTTTT.

The chain is built from TRBV12-3 or TRBV12-4 and TRBJ2-1, with D uncertain. The CDR3 loop spans 16 amino acids. Trimming cost V 6 bases and J 0 bases, with 15 bases left between them. CDR3 bases: TGTGCCAGCAGCCCAAACCCTAGGATCTCCTACAATGAGCAGTTCTTC. Translated: CASSPNPRISYNEQFF.

This chain joins TRBV13 and TRBJ2-5, with D unclear. This CDR3 contains 15 residues. Per the germline V gene, CDR1 is PRHDT and CDR2 is FYEKMQ (reference sequence). V lost 0 bases and J lost 2, with 10 bases in between. The CDR3 region has the DNA TGTGCCAGCAGCTTAGGGCGGCGGCTTCAAGAGACCCAGTACTTC. Its translation: CASSLGRRLQETQYF.